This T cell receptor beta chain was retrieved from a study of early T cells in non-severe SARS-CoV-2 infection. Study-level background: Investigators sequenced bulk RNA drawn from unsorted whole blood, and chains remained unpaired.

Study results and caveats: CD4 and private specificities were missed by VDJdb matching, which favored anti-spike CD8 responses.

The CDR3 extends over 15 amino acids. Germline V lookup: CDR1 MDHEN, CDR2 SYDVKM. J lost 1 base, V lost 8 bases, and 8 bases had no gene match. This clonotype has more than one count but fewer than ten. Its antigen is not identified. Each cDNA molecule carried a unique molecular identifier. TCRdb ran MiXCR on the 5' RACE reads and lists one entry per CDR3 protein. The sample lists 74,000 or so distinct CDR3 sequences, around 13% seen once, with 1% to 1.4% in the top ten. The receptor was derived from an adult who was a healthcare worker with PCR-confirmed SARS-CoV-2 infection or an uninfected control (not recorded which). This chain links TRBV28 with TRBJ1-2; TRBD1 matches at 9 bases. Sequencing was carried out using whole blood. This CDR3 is CASYTRDRDNYGYTF. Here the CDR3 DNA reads TGTGCCAGCTATACCCGGGACAGGGATAACTATGGCTACACCTTC.